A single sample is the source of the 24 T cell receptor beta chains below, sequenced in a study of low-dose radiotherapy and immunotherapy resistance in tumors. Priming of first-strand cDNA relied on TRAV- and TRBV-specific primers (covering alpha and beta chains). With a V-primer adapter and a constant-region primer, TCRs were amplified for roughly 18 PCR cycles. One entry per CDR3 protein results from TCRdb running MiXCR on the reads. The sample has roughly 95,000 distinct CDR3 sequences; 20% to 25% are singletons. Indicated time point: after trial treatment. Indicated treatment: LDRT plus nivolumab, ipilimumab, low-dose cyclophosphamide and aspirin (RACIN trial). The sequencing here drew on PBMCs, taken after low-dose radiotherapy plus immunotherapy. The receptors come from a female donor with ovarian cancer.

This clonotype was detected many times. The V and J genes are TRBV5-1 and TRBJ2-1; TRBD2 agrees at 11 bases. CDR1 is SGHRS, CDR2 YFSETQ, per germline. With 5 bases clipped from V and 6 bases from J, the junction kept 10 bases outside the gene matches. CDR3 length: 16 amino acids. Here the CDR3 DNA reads TGCGCCAGCAGATATATAGCGGGAGGGGGCCCCAATGAGCAGTTCTTC. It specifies CASRYIAGGGPNEQFF.

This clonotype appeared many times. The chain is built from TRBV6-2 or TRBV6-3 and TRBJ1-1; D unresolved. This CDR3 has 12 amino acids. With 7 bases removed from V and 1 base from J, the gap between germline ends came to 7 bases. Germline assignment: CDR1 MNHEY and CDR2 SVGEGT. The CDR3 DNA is TGTGCCAGCAACGACCCGAACACTGAAGCTTTCTTT. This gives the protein CASNDPNTEAFF.

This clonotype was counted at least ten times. The CDR3, as DNA: TGTGCCACCATAATAACCGGGGGGAATGAGCAGTTCTTC. Protein product: CATIITGGNEQFF. The V and J genes are TRBV7-9 and TRBJ2-1, with 7 bases lining up with TRBD2. Germline lookup yields CDR1 SEHNR and CDR2 FQNEAQ (reference sequence). The V segment lost 10 bases and the J segment 7 bases; nucleotides outside the gene matches: 10. The CDR3 has 13 residues. The full variable domain, in which reference TRBV7-9 and TRBJ2-1 provide the parts outside the CDR3, is DTGVSQNPRHKITKRGQNVTFRCDPISEHNRLYWYRQTLGQGPEFLTYFQNEAQLEKSRLLSDRFSAERPKGSFSTLEIQRTEQGDSAMYLCATIITGGNEQFFGPGTRLTVL.

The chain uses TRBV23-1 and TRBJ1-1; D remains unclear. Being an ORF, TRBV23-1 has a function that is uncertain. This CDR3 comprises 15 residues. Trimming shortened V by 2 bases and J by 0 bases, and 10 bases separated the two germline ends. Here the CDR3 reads CASSQVFWMNTEAFF. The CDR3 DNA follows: TGCGCCAGCAGTCAAGTTTTCTGGATGAACACTGAAGCTTTCTTT.

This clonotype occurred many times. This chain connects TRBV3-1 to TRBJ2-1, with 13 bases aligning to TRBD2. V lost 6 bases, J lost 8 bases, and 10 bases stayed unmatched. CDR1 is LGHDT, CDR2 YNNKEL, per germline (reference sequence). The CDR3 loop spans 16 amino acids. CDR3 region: CASSHPGTSGNYEQFF. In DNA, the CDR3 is TGTGCCAGCAGTCACCCCGGGACTAGCGGGAATTATGAGCAGTTCTTC.

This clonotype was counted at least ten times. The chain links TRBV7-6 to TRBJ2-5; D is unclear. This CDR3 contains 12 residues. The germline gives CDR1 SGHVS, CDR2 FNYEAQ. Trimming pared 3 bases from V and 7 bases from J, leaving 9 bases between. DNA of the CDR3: TGTGCCAGCAGCTTGGCGGACGGGACCCAGTACTTC. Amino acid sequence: CASSLADGTQYF.

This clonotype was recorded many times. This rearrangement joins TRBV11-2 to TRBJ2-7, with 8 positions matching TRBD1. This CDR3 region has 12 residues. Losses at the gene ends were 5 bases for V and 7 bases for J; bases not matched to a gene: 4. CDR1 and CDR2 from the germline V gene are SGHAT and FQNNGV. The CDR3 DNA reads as TGTGCCAGCAGCCGCAGGGGGCGGGAGCAGTACTTC. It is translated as CASSRRGREQYF.

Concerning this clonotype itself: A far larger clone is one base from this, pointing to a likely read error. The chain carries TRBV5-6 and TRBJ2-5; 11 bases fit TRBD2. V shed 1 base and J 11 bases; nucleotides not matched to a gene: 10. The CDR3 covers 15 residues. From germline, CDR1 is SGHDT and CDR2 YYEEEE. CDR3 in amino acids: CASSLYGTSGYEQYF. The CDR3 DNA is TGTGCCAGCAGCTTGTATGGGACTAGCGGCTATGAGCAGTACTTC.

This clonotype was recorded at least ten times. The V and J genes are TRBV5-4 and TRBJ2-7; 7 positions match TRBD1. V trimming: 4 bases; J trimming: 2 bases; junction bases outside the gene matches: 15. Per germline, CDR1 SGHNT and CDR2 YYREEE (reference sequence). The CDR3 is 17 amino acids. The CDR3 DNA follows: TGTGCCAGCAGCCGTACGCACCGGGACAGCAAGCCCTACGAGCAGTACTTC. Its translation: CASSRTHRDSKPYEQYF.

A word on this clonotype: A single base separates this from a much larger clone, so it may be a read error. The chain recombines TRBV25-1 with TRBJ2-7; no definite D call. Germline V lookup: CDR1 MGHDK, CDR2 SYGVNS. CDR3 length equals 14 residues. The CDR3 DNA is TGTGCCAGCAGTGATATGGGCGGCGCCTACGAGCAGCACTTC. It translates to CASSDMGGAYEQHF.

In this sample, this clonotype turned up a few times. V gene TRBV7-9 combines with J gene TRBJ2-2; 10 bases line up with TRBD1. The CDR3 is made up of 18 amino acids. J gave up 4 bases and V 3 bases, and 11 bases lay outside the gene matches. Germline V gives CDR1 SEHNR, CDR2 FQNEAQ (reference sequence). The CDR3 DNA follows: TGTGCCAGCAGCTTGGACAGGGGGTCCCCCGGGGGCACCGGGGAGCTGTTTTTT. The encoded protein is CASSLDRGSPGGTGELFF.

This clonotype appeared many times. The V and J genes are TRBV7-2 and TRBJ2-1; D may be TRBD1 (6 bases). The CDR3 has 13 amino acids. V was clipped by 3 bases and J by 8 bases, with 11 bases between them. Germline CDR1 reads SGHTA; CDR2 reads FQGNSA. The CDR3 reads CASSFGRGYEQFF. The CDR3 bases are TGTGCCAGCAGCTTTGGCAGGGGATATGAGCAGTTCTTC.

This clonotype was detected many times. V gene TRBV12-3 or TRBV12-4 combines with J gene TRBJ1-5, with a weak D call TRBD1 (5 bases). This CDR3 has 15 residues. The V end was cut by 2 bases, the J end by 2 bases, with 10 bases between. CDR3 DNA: TGTGCCAGCAGTTTATTGGGGGTAGGCAATCAGCCCCAGCATTTT. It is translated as CASSLLGVGNQPQHF.

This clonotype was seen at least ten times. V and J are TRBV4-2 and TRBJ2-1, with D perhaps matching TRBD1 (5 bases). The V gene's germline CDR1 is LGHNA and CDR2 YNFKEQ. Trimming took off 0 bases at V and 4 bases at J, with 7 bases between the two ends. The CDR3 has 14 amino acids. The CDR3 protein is CASSQDAGYNEQFF. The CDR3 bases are TGTGCCAGCAGCCAAGATGCAGGGTACAATGAGCAGTTCTTC.

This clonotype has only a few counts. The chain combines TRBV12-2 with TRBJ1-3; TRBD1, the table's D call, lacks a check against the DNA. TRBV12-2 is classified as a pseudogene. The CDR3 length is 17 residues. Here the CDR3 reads CASRFGRGRGGGNTIYF. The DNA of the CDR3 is TGTGCAAGTCGCTTCGGCCGGGGCAGGGGAGGCGGAAACACCATATATTTT.

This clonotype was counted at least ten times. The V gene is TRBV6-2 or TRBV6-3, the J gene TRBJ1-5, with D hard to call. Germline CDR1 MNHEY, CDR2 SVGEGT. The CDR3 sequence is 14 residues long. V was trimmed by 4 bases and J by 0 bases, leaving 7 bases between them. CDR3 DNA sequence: TGTGCCAGCAGTTTAGAGTATAGCAATCAGCCCCAGCATTTT. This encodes CASSLEYSNQPQHF.

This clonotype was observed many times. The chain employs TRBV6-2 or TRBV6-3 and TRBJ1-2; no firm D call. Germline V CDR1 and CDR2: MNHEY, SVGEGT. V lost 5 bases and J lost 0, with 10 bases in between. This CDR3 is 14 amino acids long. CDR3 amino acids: CASSVGDSNYGYTF. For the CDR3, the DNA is TGTGCCAGCAGTGTTGGGGATTCTAACTATGGCTACACCTTC.

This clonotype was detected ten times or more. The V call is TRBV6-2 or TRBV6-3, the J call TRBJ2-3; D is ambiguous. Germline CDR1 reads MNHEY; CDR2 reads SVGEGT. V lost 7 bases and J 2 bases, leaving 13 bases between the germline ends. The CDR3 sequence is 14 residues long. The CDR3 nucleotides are TGTGCCAGCAAGCGCCCAGATTTCACAGATACGCAGTATTTT. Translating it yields CASKRPDFTDTQYF.

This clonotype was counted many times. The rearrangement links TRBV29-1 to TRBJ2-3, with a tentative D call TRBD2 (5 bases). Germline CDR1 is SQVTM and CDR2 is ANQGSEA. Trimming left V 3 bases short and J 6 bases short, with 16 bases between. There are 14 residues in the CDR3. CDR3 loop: CSVEGWVGSDTQYF. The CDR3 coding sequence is TGCAGCGTTGAGGGGTGGGTAGGGAGCGATACGCAGTATTTT.

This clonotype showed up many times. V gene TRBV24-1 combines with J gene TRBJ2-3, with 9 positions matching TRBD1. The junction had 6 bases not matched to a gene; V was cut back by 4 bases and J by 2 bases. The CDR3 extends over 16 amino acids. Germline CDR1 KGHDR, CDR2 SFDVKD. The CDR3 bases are TGTGCCACCAGTGACCGCCGGGACAGGGACACAGATACGCAGTATTTT. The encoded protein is CATSDRRDRDTDTQYF.

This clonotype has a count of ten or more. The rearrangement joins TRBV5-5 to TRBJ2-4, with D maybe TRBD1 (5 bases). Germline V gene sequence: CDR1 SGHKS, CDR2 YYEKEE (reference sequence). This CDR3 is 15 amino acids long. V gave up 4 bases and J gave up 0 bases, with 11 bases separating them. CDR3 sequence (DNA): TGTGCCAGCAGCCAGGGTGCACTAGCCAAAAACATTCAGTACTTC. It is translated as CASSQGALAKNIQYF.

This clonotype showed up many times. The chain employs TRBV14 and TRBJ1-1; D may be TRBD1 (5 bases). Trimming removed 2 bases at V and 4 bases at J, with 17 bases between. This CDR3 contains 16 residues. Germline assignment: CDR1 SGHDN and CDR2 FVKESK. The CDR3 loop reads CASSQLQVGGGTEAFF. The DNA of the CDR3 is TGTGCCAGCAGCCAACTTCAAGTTGGGGGTGGCACTGAAGCTTTCTTT.

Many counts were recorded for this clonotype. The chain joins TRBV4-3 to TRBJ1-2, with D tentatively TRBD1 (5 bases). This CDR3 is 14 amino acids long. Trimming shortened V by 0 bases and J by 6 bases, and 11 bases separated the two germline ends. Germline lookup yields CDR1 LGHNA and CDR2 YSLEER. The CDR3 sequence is CASSQDHGGDGYTF. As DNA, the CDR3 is TGCGCCAGCAGCCAAGATCACGGAGGGGATGGCTACACCTTC.

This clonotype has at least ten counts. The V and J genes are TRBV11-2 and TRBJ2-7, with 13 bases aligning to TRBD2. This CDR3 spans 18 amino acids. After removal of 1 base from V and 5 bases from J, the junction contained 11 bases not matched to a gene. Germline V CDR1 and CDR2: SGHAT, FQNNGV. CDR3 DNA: TGTGCCAGCAGCTTAGCAGGACTAGCGGGAGTTCTCAAGGACGAGCAGTACTTC. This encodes CASSLAGLAGVLKDEQYF.